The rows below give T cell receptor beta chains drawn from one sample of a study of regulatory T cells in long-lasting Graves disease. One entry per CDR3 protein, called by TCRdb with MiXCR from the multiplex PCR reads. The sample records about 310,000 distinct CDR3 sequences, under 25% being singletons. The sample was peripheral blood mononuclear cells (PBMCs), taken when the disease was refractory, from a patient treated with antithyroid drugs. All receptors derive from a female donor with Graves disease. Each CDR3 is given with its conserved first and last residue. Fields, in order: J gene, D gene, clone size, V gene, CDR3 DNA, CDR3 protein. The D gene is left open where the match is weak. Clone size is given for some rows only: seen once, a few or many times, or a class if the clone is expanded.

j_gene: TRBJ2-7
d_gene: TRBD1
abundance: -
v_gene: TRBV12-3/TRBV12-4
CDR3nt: TGTGCCAGCAGGCCTGGACAGGGGGGCCAGCAGTACTTC
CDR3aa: CASRPGQGGQQYF

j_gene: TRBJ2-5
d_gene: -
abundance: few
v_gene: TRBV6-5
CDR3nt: TGTGCCAGCAGTTACTCTACGATGCAGCAAGAGACCCAGTACTTC
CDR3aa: CASSYSTMQQETQYF

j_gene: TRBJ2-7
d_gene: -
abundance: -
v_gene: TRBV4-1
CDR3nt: TGCGCCAGCAGCCGTCCCGGGACGGGGTTGTACGAGCAGTACTTC
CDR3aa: CASSRPGTGLYEQYF

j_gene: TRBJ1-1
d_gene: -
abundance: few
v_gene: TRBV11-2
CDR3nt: TGTGCCAGCAGCTATGGACGTACCGTTGAAGCTTTCTTT
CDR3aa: CASSYGRTVEAFF

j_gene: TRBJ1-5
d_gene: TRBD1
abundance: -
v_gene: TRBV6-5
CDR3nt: TGTGCCAGCAGTTGGGGCAGGGGGCAGCCCCAGCATTTT
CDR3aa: CASSWGRGQPQHF

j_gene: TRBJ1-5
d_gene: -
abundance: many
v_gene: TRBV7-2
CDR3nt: TGTGCCAGCAGCTTAGTGGGGGGGGCGGAACAGCCCCAGCATTTT
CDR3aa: CASSLVGGAEQPQHF

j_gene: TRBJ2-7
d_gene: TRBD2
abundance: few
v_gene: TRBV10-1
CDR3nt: TGCGCCAGCAGTGAGGTTATGGCTAGCGGGAGATGGCCCTACGAGCAGTACTTC
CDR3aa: CASSEVMASGRWPYEQYF

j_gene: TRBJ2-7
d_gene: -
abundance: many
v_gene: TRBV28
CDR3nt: TGTGCGACCCTGACGGACGAGCAGTACTTC
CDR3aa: CATLTDEQYF

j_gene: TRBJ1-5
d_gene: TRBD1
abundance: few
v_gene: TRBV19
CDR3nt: TGTGCCAGTAGTATACTAAGGACAGGGGGCAGTCAGCCCCAGCATTTT
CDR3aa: CASSILRTGGSQPQHF

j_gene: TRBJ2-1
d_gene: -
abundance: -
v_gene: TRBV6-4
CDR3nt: TGTGCCAGCAGTGACGAGCGGGCAAGTTTCAATGAGCAGTTCTTC
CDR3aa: CASSDERASFNEQFF

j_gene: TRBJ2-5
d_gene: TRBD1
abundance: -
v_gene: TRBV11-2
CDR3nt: TGTGCCAGCAGCTTAGCCCTCGAGGGACAGGGCCTCGAAGAGACCCAGTACTTC
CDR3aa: CASSLALEGQGLEETQYF

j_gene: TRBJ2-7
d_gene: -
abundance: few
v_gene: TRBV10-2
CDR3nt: TGCGCCAGCGGGACTCTCTCCTACGAGCAGTACTTC
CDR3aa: CASGTLSYEQYF

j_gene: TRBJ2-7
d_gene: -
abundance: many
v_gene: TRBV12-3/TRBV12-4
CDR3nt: TGTGCCAGTGGAGGGACGAGCTCCTACGAGCAGTACTTC
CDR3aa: CASGGTSSYEQYF

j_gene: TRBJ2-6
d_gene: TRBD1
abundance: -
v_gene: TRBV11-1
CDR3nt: TGTGCCAGCAGCACCTGGTCCGACAGGGCTGGGGCCAACGTCCTGACTTTC
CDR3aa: CASSTWSDRAGANVLTF

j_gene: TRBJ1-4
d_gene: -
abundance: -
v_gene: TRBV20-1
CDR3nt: TGCAGTGCGAGAGCCCCGAGACGGGAAGCTAATGAAAAACTGTTTTTT
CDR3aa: CSARAPRREANEKLFF

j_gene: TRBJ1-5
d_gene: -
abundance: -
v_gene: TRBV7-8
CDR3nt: TGTGCCAGCAGCTTACAGGAGTATCAGCCCCAGCATTTT
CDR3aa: CASSLQEYQPQHF

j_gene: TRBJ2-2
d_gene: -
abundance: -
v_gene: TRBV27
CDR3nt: TGTGCCAGCAGTCCGAATTGGGGTGCCGGGGAGCTGTTTTTT
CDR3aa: CASSPNWGAGELFF

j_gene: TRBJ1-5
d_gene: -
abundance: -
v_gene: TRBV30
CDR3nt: TGTGCCTGGAAAGCGGGGACAAATCAGCCCCAGCATTTT
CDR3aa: CAWKAGTNQPQHF